This TCR beta chain was obtained from a study of blood T cell dynamics during melanoma immunotherapy. This sample's time point: week 3, after first cycle of checkpoint inhibitor. Only in-frame clones appear in the TCRdb table, and some are missing; sequencing was by immunoSEQ multiplex PCR. The profile shows 8,000 to 11,000 clones, roughly nine tenths of them singletons. V shed 7 bases and J shed 2 bases, with 20 bases lying between them. Germline CDR1 MGHRA, CDR2 YSYEKL. This CDR3 contains 17 residues. The sequence was collected from a human donor with melanoma. This sequence joins TRBV4-1 and TRBJ1-4; D is perhaps TRBD1 (6 bases). The source was blood, collected from a patient treated with checkpoint blockade. CDR3 sequence: CASNIRGGYRTNEKLFF. The CDR3 coding sequence is TGCGCCAGCAACATAAGGGGGGGTTATAGGACTAATGAAAAACTGTTTTTT.